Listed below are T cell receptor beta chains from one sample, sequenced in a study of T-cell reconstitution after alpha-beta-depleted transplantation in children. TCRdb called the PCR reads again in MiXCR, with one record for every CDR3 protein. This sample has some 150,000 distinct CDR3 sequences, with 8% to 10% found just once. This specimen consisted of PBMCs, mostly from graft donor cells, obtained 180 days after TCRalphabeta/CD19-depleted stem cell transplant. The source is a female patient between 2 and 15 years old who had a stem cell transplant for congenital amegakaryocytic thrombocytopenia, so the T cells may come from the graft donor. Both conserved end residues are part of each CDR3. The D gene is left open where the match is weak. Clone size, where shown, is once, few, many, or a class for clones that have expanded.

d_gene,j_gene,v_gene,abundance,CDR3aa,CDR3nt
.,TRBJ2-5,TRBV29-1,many,CSVGDREETQYF,TGCAGCGTTGGAGACAGAGAAGAGACCCAGTACTTC
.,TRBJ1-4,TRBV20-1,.,CSGQREGSTNEKLFF,TGCAGTGGGCAGAGGGAGGGGTCAACTAATGAAAAACTGTTTTTT
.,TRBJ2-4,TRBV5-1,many,CASSLVVRDLTKNIQYF,TGCGCCAGCAGCTTGGTTGTGAGGGATTTGACCAAAAACATTCAGTACTTC
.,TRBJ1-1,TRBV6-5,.,CASQGNTEAFF,TGTGCCAGCCAGGGGAACACTGAAGCTTTCTTT
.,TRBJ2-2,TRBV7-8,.,CARSLRLVSGELFF,TGTGCCAGGAGCTTGAGGCTAGTCTCCGGGGAGCTGTTTTTT
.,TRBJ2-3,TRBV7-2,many,CASSLFHSSDTQYF,TGTGCCAGCAGCTTGTTCCACAGCTCAGATACGCAGTATTTT
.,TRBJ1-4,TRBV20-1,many,CSASDRLRGEKLFF,TGCAGTGCTAGTGACCGACTCAGAGGTGAAAAACTGTTTTTT
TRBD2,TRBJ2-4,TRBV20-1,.,CSATRGGPKTQYF,TGCAGTGCTACGCGGGGGGGGCCTAAGACTCAGTACTTC
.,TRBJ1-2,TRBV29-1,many,CSVESPNYGYTF,TGCAGCGTTGAGTCACCCAACTATGGCTACACCTTC
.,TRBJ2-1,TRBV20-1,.,CSARDRSGLEGPNEQFF,TGCAGTGCTAGAGATCGTTCCGGGCTGGAGGGCCCGAATGAGCAGTTCTTC
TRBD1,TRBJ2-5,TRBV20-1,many,CSARDQGAAGYQETQYF,TGCAGTGCTAGAGATCAGGGGGCCGCAGGGTACCAAGAGACCCAGTACTTC
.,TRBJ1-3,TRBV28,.,CASRRPGRDTIYF,TGTGCCAGCAGGCGTCCAGGGAGGGACACCATATATTTT
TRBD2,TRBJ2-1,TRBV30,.,CAWSVPASGSVGQFF,TGTGCCTGGAGTGTCCCCGCTAGCGGGAGTGTAGGGCAGTTCTTC
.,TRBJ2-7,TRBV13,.,CASSFRRHYEQYF,TGTGCCAGCAGCTTCCGGCGGCACTACGAGCAGTACTTC
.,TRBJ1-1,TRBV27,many,CASSWGQTTEAFF,TGTGCCAGCAGTTGGGGACAAACCACTGAAGCTTTCTTT
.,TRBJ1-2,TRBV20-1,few,CSARWANYGYTF,TGCAGTGCTAGATGGGCGAACTATGGCTACACCTTC
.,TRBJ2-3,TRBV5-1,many,CASSPRTGTDTQYF,TGCGCCAGCAGCCCTAGGACAGGCACAGATACGCAGTATTTT
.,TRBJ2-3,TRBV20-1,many,CSASSGFTDTQYF,TGCAGTGCTAGCAGCGGGTTCACAGATACGCAGTATTTT
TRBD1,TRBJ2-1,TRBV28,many,CASRLDRVHEQFF,TGTGCCAGCCGCCTCGACAGGGTCCATGAGCAGTTCTTC
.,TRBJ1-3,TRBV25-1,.,CASSMGAGNTIYF,TGTGCCAGCAGTATGGGGGCGGGAAACACCATATATTTT
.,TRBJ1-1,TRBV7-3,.,CASSPDGNTEAFF,TGTGCCAGCAGCCCGGACGGGAACACTGAAGCTTTCTTT
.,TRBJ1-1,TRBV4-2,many,CASSQSGGVTEAFF,TGTGCCAGCAGCCAGAGTGGCGGGGTCACTGAAGCTTTCTTT
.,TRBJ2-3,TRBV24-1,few,CATSRTTDTQYF,TGTGCCACCAGTCGCACCACAGATACGCAGTATTTT
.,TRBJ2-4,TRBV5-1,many,CASSVTGPAGNIQYF,TGCGCCAGCAGCGTAACCGGACCAGCCGGAAACATTCAGTACTTC
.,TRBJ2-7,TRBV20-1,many,CSASHGWSSEQYF,TGCAGTGCTAGTCACGGGTGGTCGAGCGAGCAGTACTTC
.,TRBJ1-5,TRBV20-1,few,CSGNREVNQPQHF,TGCAGTGGGAACAGGGAGGTCAATCAGCCCCAGCATTTT
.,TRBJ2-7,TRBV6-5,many,CASSYHNRNEQYF,TGTGCCAGCAGTTATCATAATCGAAACGAGCAGTACTTC
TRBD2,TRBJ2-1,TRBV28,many,CASSLGGLAYFDEQFF,TGTGCCAGCAGTTTAGGCGGACTAGCCTACTTCGATGAGCAGTTCTTC
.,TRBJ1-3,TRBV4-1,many,CASSPSVLRTVGNSGNTIYF,TGCGCCAGCAGCCCCTCGGTACTTCGGACAGTGGGCAACTCTGGAAACACCATATATTTT
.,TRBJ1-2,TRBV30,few,CAWKGAIGYTF,TGTGCCTGGAAGGGAGCGATTGGCTACACCTTC
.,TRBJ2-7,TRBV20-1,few,CSARGGAGSSYEQYF,TGCAGTGCTAGGGGGGGCGCGGGGAGCTCCTACGAGCAGTACTTC
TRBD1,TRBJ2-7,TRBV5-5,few,CASSWGQGASEQYF,TGTGCCAGCAGCTGGGGACAGGGGGCCTCCGAGCAGTACTTC
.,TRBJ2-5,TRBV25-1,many,CASSEQGYQETQYF,TGTGCCAGCAGTGAACAGGGGTACCAAGAGACCCAGTACTTC
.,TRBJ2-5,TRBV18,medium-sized,CASSRDTKETQYF,TGTGCCAGCTCACGGGACACGAAAGAGACCCAGTACTTC
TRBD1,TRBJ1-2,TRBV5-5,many,CASSLIPGTGYGYTF,TGTGCCAGCAGCTTGATTCCCGGGACAGGGTATGGCTACACCTTC
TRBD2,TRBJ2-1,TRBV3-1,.,CASSPKGGRWEDNEQFF,TGTGCCAGCAGCCCCAAGGGAGGGAGGTGGGAGGATAATGAGCAGTTCTTC
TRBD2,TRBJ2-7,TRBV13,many,CASSPWTSGTPSYEQYF,TGTGCCAGCAGCCCGTGGACTAGCGGGACCCCTTCCTACGAGCAGTACTTC
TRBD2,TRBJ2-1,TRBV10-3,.,CAIKMGLGDNEQFF,TGTGCCATCAAGATGGGACTAGGTGACAATGAGCAGTTCTTC
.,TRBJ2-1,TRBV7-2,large,CASSFLAGTDYNEQFF,TGTGCCAGCAGCTTCCTTGCGGGAACGGATTACAATGAGCAGTTCTTC
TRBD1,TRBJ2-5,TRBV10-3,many,CAIRDGTAQETQYF,TGTGCCATCAGGGATGGGACAGCCCAAGAGACCCAGTACTTC
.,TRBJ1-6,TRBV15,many,CATSPGLSSYNSPLHF,TGTGCCACCAGCCCGGGCTTGAGCTCCTATAATTCACCCCTCCACTTT
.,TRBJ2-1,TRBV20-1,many,CSALSGVAYNEQFF,TGCAGTGCTCTTTCAGGGGTGGCCTACAATGAGCAGTTCTTC
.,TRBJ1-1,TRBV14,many,CASSQGTWVNTEAFF,TGTGCCAGCAGCCAGGGGACTTGGGTGAACACTGAAGCTTTCTTT
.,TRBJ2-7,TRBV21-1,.,CASSKGGFSYEQYF,TGTGCCAGCAGCAAAGGGGGCTTCTCCTACGAGCAGTACTTC
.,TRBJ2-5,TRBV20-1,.,CSARNGVAIQETQYF,TGCAGTGCTAGAAATGGGGTGGCTATCCAAGAGACCCAGTACTTC
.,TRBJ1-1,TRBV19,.,CASSMRGTLNTEAFF,TGTGCCAGTAGTATGAGGGGCACTCTGAACACTGAAGCTTTCTTT
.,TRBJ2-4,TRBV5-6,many,CASSLVAGLAKNIQYF,TGTGCCAGCAGCTTGGTGGCAGGTCTAGCCAAAAACATTCAGTACTTC
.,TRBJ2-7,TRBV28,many,CASSLTAGHEQYF,TGTGCCAGCAGTTTAACAGCAGGGCATGAGCAGTACTTC
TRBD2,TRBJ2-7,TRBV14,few,CASSQDTSGGYEQYF,TGTGCCAGCAGCCAAGATACTAGCGGGGGCTACGAGCAGTACTTC
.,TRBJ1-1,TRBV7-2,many,CASGRPANTEAFF,TGTGCCAGTGGACGGCCCGCGAACACTGAAGCTTTCTTT
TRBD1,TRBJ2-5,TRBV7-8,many,CASSLVGQGSQETQYF,TGTGCCAGCAGCTTAGTAGGACAGGGTTCCCAAGAGACCCAGTACTTC
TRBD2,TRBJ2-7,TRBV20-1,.,CSASPHLAGVYEQYF,TGCAGTGCTAGTCCCCACCTAGCGGGAGTCTACGAGCAGTACTTC
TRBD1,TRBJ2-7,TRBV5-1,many,CASSRGQGGYEQYF,TGCGCCAGCAGCCGAGGACAGGGGGGATACGAGCAGTACTTC
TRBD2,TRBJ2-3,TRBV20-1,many,CSARGGREEPDTQYF,TGCAGTGCTAGAGGTGGGCGGGAGGAGCCAGATACGCAGTATTTT
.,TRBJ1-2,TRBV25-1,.,CASSEGSTDFYGYTF,TGTGCCAGCAGTGAGGGTAGTACAGACTTCTATGGCTACACCTTC
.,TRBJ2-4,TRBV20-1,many,CSASSKNIQYF,TGCAGTGCTAGTTCCAAAAACATTCAGTACTTC
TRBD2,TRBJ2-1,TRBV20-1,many,CSARDSGGSYNEQFF,TGCAGTGCTAGAGATAGCGGGGGCTCCTACAATGAGCAGTTCTTC